Below are 23 T cell receptor beta chains sequenced from a single sample in a study of cytomegalovirus exposure and HLA in healthy donors. 13 Jbeta primers and 60 Vbeta primers were used for the PCR. Here immunoSEQ multiplex PCR was the method, and the copy in TCRdb shows in-frame clones only, minus some. The sample consists of 150,000 to 200,000 clones, 70% to 90% of them appearing once. Sequencing was carried out using PBMCs. The source of these receptors is a man aged 18-30 years in good health and CMV-seropositive.

The rearrangement uses TRBV5-1 and TRBJ2-2; TRBD1 matches 7 bases. Germline CDR1 reads SGHRS; CDR2 reads YFSETQ. The CDR3 is 14 residues long. After removal of 4 bases from V and 3 bases from J, the junction contained 3 bases not matched to a gene. CDR3 residues: CASSPGQYTGELFF. DNA of the CDR3: TGCGCCAGCAGCCCGGGACAGTACACCGGGGAGCTGTTTTTT.

The genes are TRBV4-1 and TRBJ1-1, with 8 bases lining up with TRBD1. Per germline, CDR1 MGHRA and CDR2 YSYEKL. V trimming: 0 bases; J trimming: 1 base; junction bases outside the gene matches: 10. The CDR3 totals 18 residues. The chain's CDR3 is CASSQESGGVFWNTEAFF. The CDR3 DNA sequence: TGCGCCAGCAGCCAAGAGTCAGGGGGCGTTTTTTGGAACACTGAAGCTTTCTTT.

About this clone: A junction end diverges from the germline sequence, so it may reflect a read error. The CDR3 nucleotides read TGTTCCAGCAGCTCTACGGAGGGACGCGCTTTCTTT. Its translation is CSSSSTEGRAFF. This sequence joins TRBV7-9 and TRBJ1-1; possibly TRBD1 for D (5 bases). The germline gives CDR1 SEHNR, CDR2 FQNEAQ (reference sequence). The CDR3 has 12 residues.

The chain has TRBV7-9 and TRBJ2-3; D not certain. This CDR3 comprises 18 residues. The ends were cut back, 3 bases at V and 0 bases at J, with 19 bases in the middle. CDR1 and CDR2 from the germline V gene are SEHNR and FQNEAQ (reference sequence). The CDR3 sequence: CASSFPILTTTSTDTQYF. In nucleotides, the CDR3 is TGTGCCAGCAGCTTCCCCATATTGACAACCACTAGCACAGATACGCAGTATTTT. Supplemented by reference TRBV7-9 and TRBJ2-3, the full variable domain reads DTGVSQNPRHKITKRGQNVTFRCDPISEHNRLYWYRQTLGQGPEFLTYFQNEAQLEKSRLLSDRFSAERPKGSFSTLEIQRTEQGDSAMYLCASSFPILTTTSTDTQYFGPGTRLTVL.

This rearrangement joins TRBV7-6 to TRBJ2-7; D not certain. The CDR3 spans 15 residues. Germline CDR1 reads SGHVS; CDR2 reads FNYEAQ. Trimming pared 5 bases from V and 2 bases from J, leaving 16 bases between. CDR3 DNA sequence: TGTGCCAGCAGCCGCAGTCAGGCAGGAACCTACGAGCAGTACTTC. Residues: CASSRSQAGTYEQYF.

With regard to this clone: Other DNA sequences in this specimen translate into the identical CDR3. The chain joins TRBV9 to TRBJ2-5; D possibly corresponds to TRBD1 (5 bases). The germline V gene has CDR1 SGDLS and CDR2 YYNGEE. Trimming removed 1 base at V and 2 bases at J, with 9 bases between. The CDR3 runs 14 residues. CDR3 region: CASSVSGSQETQYF. CDR3 nucleotides: TGTGCCAGCAGCGTATCAGGGTCGCAAGAGACCCAGTACTTC.

Only one count was recorded for this clone. The chain uses TRBV4-2 and TRBJ2-1; 11 nucleotides align to TRBD2. The CDR3 length is 17 residues. The germline CDR1 and CDR2 sequences are LGHNA and YNFKEQ. The V gene end was trimmed by 5 bases and the J gene end by 1 base; junction bases not matched to a gene: 7. The CDR3 DNA reads as TGTGCCAGCAGCTTTCGGACTAGCGGGCGATCCTACAATGAGCAGTTCTTC. Translating it yields CASSFRTSGRSYNEQFF.

V is TRBV9 and J is TRBJ1-5, with D perhaps TRBD1 (6 bases). Germline V CDR1 and CDR2: SGDLS, YYNGEE. With 0 bases removed from V and 3 bases from J, the gap between germline ends came to 7 bases. The CDR3 extends over 14 amino acids. The CDR3 bases are TGTGCCAGCAGCGTAGGGGACACCAATCAGCCCCAGCATTTT. Translated: CASSVGDTNQPQHF.

The chain employs TRBV4-1 and TRBJ2-1; tentatively, D is TRBD1 (6 bases). CDR1 is MGHRA and CDR2 is YSYEKL in the germline V gene. CDR3 length: 16 residues. The V and J ends lost 2 bases and 0 bases respectively, with 11 bases between them. The CDR3: CASSQPGVPSYNEQFF. CDR3 nucleotides: TGCGCCAGCAGCCAACCAGGGGTCCCCTCCTACAATGAGCAGTTCTTC.

This chain joins TRBV29-1 and TRBJ2-7; 11 bases match TRBD1. The V and J ends lost 7 bases and 3 bases, in that order; junction bases with no gene match: 5. The length of the CDR3 is 13 residues. CDR1 and CDR2 from the germline V gene are SQVTM and ANQGSEA. The CDR3 sequence: CSARTGGHYEQYF. CDR3 bases: TGCAGCGCTAGGACAGGGGGCCACTACGAGCAGTACTTC.

The chain has TRBV9 and TRBJ2-5; D gene unclear. The CDR3 totals 13 residues. V lost 0 bases to trimming and J lost 4 bases, with 7 bases between them. Germline V lookup: CDR1 SGDLS, CDR2 YYNGEE. The CDR3 coding sequence is TGTGCCAGCAGCGTAGGGGCACCAGAGACCCAGTACTTC. Translated, it gives CASSVGAPETQYF.

The V call is TRBV6-5, the J call TRBJ2-5, with 9 nucleotides matching TRBD1. Germline trimming cut 2 bases from V and 5 bases from J; bases unmatched to any gene: 9. CDR1 and CDR2 (germline): MNHEY, SVGAGI. This CDR3 has 16 amino acids. CDR3 in amino acids: CASSYQQGASGETQYF. The CDR3 coding sequence is TGTGCCAGCAGTTACCAACAGGGGGCGTCCGGGGAGACCCAGTACTTC.

This chain links TRBV13 with TRBJ1-1, with 9 nucleotides matching TRBD1. Germline values: CDR1 PRHDT, CDR2 FYEKMQ (reference sequence). The V gene end was trimmed by 4 bases and the J gene end by 0 bases; junction bases not matched to a gene: 6. CDR3 size: 16 residues. The CDR3 reads CASSSGQGRMNTEAFF. The DNA for the CDR3 is TGTGCCAGCAGCTCCGGACAGGGGCGGATGAACACTGAAGCTTTCTTT.

Comment on this clone: The same CDR3 can be traced to other DNA sequences in this sample. The gene calls are TRBV5-5 and TRBJ1-5, with TRBD1 as a possible D gene (5 bases). Germline lookup yields CDR1 SGHKS and CDR2 YYEKEE (reference sequence). Trimming removed 0 bases at V and 2 bases at J, with 6 bases between. This CDR3 region has 14 residues. CDR3 residues: CASSLAGGNQPQHF. DNA for the CDR3: TGTGCCAGCAGCTTGGCGGGGGGCAATCAGCCCCAGCATTTT. The full variable domain, with the rest looked up from reference TRBV5-5 and TRBJ1-5, is DAGVTQSPTHLIKTRGQQVTLRCSPISGHKSVSWYQQVLGQGPQFIFQYYEKEERGRGNFPDRFSARQFPNYSSELNVNALLLGDSALYLCASSLAGGNQPQHFGDGTRLSIL.

V and J are TRBV25-1 and TRBJ2-3, with 11 bases lining up with TRBD2. The CDR3 is 15 residues long. Trimming cost V 3 bases and J 5 bases; bases outside gene matches: 4. Germline CDR1 and CDR2: MGHDK and SYGVNS. CDR3: CASSETSGVGDTQYF. In DNA, the CDR3 is TGTGCCAGCAGTGAGACTAGCGGGGTGGGAGATACGCAGTATTTT.

V usage is TRBV4-3 and J usage is TRBJ2-3, with a weak D call TRBD1 (6 bases). There are 15 residues in the CDR3. V lost 3 bases and J lost 1, with 11 bases in between. CDR1 is LGHNA, CDR2 YSLEER, per germline. The CDR3 loop is CASSQDSLGTDTQYF. In DNA, the CDR3 is TGCGCCAGCAGCCAGGACAGCCTCGGCACAGATACGCAGTATTTT.

The rearrangement uses TRBV30 and TRBJ1-1; D ambiguous. CDR3 size: 15 residues. V lost 3 bases and J 0 bases, leaving 14 bases between the germline ends. Germline loops: CDR1 GTSNPN, CDR2 SVGIG (reference sequence). CDR3 loop: CAWRERWALNTEAFF. CDR3 nucleotides: TGTGCCTGGAGGGAACGTTGGGCCCTGAACACTGAAGCTTTCTTT.

J is TRBJ1-5 and V is TRBV18; D is uncertain. The CDR3 totals 18 residues. Per germline, CDR1 KGHSH and CDR2 LQKENI. Trimming removed 6 bases from V and 1 base from J, with 22 bases in between. CDR3 DNA sequence: TGTGCCAGCTCGCCTACCAGGTTAGTCATAGAGAGCAATCAGCCCCAGCATTTT. Translated, it gives CASSPTRLVIESNQPQHF.

The genes are TRBV5-5 and TRBJ1-2, with unresolved D. Germline V gene lookup returns CDR1 SGHKS and CDR2 YYEKEE (reference sequence). Trimming removed 4 bases at V and 3 bases at J, with 16 bases between. There are 15 residues in the CDR3. The CDR3 coding sequence is TGTGCCAGCAGCCCGGAACCGGGTTCCTACTATGGCTACACCTTC. It is translated as CASSPEPGSYYGYTF. Filled out from reference TRBV5-5 and TRBJ1-2, the complete variable domain reads DAGVTQSPTHLIKTRGQQVTLRCSPISGHKSVSWYQQVLGQGPQFIFQYYEKEERGRGNFPDRFSARQFPNYSSELNVNALLLGDSALYLCASSPEPGSYYGYTFGSGTRLTVV.

The chain has TRBV7-9 and TRBJ1-4; 8 bases map to TRBD1. V lost 3 bases and J lost 7; bases outside the gene matches: 4. The CDR3 contains 14 residues. Germline V gene sequence: CDR1 SEHNR, CDR2 FQNEAQ (reference sequence). CDR3: CASSFSGGSEKLFF. The DNA of the CDR3 is TGTGCCAGCAGCTTTTCAGGGGGCTCTGAAAAACTGTTTTTT. Using reference TRBV7-9 and TRBJ1-4 for the parts outside the CDR3, the full variable domain is DTGVSQNPRHKITKRGQNVTFRCDPISEHNRLYWYRQTLGQGPEFLTYFQNEAQLEKSRLLSDRFSAERPKGSFSTLEIQRTEQGDSAMYLCASSFSGGSEKLFFGSGTQLSVL.

The chain is built from TRBV19 and TRBJ1-4, with TRBD1 matching over 7 bases. Trimming cost V 3 bases and J 7 bases; bases outside gene matches: 11. CDR3 length: 16 amino acids. Germline CDR1 LNHDA, CDR2 SQIVND (reference sequence). The CDR3 sequence is CASSMGQFGGAEKLFF. CDR3 DNA sequence: TGTGCCAGTAGTATGGGACAGTTTGGTGGTGCTGAAAAACTGTTTTTT.

This clone has just one count. The chain carries TRBV2 and TRBJ2-7, with D uncertain. The CDR3 is 15 residues long. V lost 10 bases and J lost 4, with 23 bases in between. Germline CDR1 and CDR2: SNHLY and FYNNEI. The DNA of the CDR3 is TGTGCCATTAGTAACCGGATTTCGTGGAGTTACGAGCAGTACTTC. Its translation is CAISNRISWSYEQYF.

The chain recombines TRBV12-5 with TRBJ1-1, with D maybe TRBD1 (5 bases). Trimming left V 3 bases short and J 1 base short, with 9 bases between. The germline gives CDR1 LGHNT, CDR2 FRNRAP. The CDR3 is made up of 14 amino acids. The DNA for the CDR3 is TGTGCTAGTGGTTTAAGGGGATCGAACACTGAAGCTTTCTTT. It specifies CASGLRGSNTEAFF.